A selection of T cell receptor beta chains follows, all from one sample in a study of T cell responses to AZD1222 COVID-19 vaccine. Assay: immunoSEQ multiplex PCR; the TCRdb copy retains only in-frame clones and omits some. The sample yields 150,000 to 200,000 clones, around 93% seen once. The source material was peripheral blood, sampled on day 0 of AZD1222 vaccination. These receptors were obtained from an adult in good health. Both conserved end residues are part of each CDR3. D genes are given only for firm matches. The size entry is marked missing in some rows and otherwise reads once, few, many or a size class.

V	size	J	D	DNA	CDR3
TRBV6-5	-	TRBJ1-2	-	TGTGCCAGCAATTGGGTGGCGAACTATGGCTACACCTTC	CASNWVANYGYTF
TRBV7-9	-	TRBJ2-3	-	TGTGCCAGCAGCTTAGCCCCAGGGTCTAGCACAGATACGCAGTATTTT	CASSLAPGSSTDTQYF
TRBV4-2	-	TRBJ2-6	-	TGTGCCAGCAGCCAGCAGGGAGGCTCGGGGGCCAACGTCCTGACTTTC	CASSQQGGSGANVLTF
TRBV19	-	TRBJ1-2	-	TGTGCCAGTAGTCTTCGACAGTCTAACTATGGCTACACCTTC	CASSLRQSNYGYTF
TRBV24-1	-	TRBJ2-1	TRBD1	TGTGCCACCAGTGATTTGGGTCAGGGGGCGTACAATGAGCAGTTCTTC	CATSDLGQGAYNEQFF
TRBV10-3	-	TRBJ2-1	-	TGTGCCATCAGTGGACTGGACCTATACAATGAGCAGTTCTTC	CAISGLDLYNEQFF
TRBV9	-	TRBJ2-2	-	TGTGCCAGCGGCGGCCCGGGGACCGGGGAGCTGTTTTTT	CASGGPGTGELFF
TRBV6-5	-	TRBJ2-5	TRBD1	TGTGCCAGCACCATGACAGGGGGATCCAGGGAGACCCAGTACTTC	CASTMTGGSRETQYF
TRBV27	-	TRBJ1-2	TRBD1	TGTGCCAGCAGTCCAGTGGACAGGGGTTTCCCTTACTATGGCTACACCTTC	CASSPVDRGFPYYGYTF
TRBV28	-	TRBJ1-5	-	TGTGCCAGCATGGAGAGGGCTGATAATCAGCCCCAGCATTTT	CASMERADNQPQHF
TRBV5-1	-	TRBJ2-3	TRBD2	TGCGCCAGCAGCTCTGGACTAGCGGGAGTTTCAGATACGCAGTATTTT	CASSSGLAGVSDTQYF
TRBV5-5	-	TRBJ2-7	TRBD1	TGTGCCAGCAGCCCAGGGCCGGGACAGGCAAACTACGAGCAGTACTTC	CASSPGPGQANYEQYF
TRBV5-1	-	TRBJ2-3	TRBD2	TGCGCCAGCAGCTTAACTAGCGACCGCACAGATACGCAGTATTTT	CASSLTSDRTDTQYF
TRBV6-6	-	TRBJ2-3	-	TGTGCCAGCAGTCCACAAGCCGGGACAGGGTTAGGTCTAGCGGGTTTTAGCACAGATACGCAGTATTTT	CASSPQAGTGLGLAGFSTDTQYF
TRBV5-1	-	TRBJ1-1	-	TGCGCCAGCAGCGCCTGGCGGGCCGGGGTTGCCGTCGACACTGAAGCTTTCTTT	CASSAWRAGVAVDTEAFF
TRBV5-6	-	TRBJ2-7	TRBD2	TGTGCCAGCACCCGGACTAGTGGCGAGCAGTACTTC	CASTRTSGEQYF
TRBV4-2	-	TRBJ2-2	TRBD1	TGTGCCAGCAGCCAAGATTTTAACAGGGGGCAGATCGGGGAGCTGTTTTTT	CASSQDFNRGQIGELFF
TRBV9	-	TRBJ2-6	-	TGTGCCAGCAGCGTAGAGGGCTCTGGGGCCAACGTCCTGACTTTC	CASSVEGSGANVLTF
TRBV27	-	TRBJ1-1	-	TGTGCCAGCAGACTACAAACAGGGATGGGCACTGAAGCTTTCTTT	CASRLQTGMGTEAFF
TRBV11-1	-	TRBJ2-7	-	TGTGCCAGCAGCTTCAGTGCCAGTTACGAGCAGTACTTC	CASSFSASYEQYF
TRBV27	-	TRBJ2-6	-	TGTGCCAGCACGGGAGCAGGAGGGGCCAACGTCCTGACTTTC	CASTGAGGANVLTF
TRBV2	-	TRBJ1-5	-	TGTGCCAGCAGGGGGGGCGCTAGCAATCAGCCCCAGCATTTT	CASRGGASNQPQHF
TRBV13	-	TRBJ1-1	-	TGTGCCAGCAGCTTATCGGTGAACACTGAAGCTTTCTTT	CASSLSVNTEAFF
TRBV12-3/TRBV12-4	-	TRBJ1-4	TRBD1	TGTGCCAGCAGGACAGGGTTCGGTGAAAAACTGTTTTTT	CASRTGFGEKLFF
TRBV6-4	-	TRBJ2-2	-	TGTGCCAGCAGTGAATCTGGGGCGGGCACCGGGGAGCTGTTTTTT	CASSESGAGTGELFF
TRBV29-1	-	TRBJ2-1	TRBD2	TGCAGCGTTGCATTTGCGGGAGAATACAATGAGCAGTTCTTC	CSVAFAGEYNEQFF
TRBV30	-	TRBJ2-1	-	TGTGCCTGGAGTGTACCAGGGTCCTACAATGAGCAGTTCTTC	CAWSVPGSYNEQFF
TRBV20-1	-	TRBJ2-7	TRBD2	TGCAGTGCTAGTGGACTAGCGGGAGTTACCTACGAGCAGTACTTC	CSASGLAGVTYEQYF
TRBV14	once	TRBJ1-1	TRBD1	TGTGCCAGCAGCCACCTCCCGGGACAGGGGGCCCTGAACACTGAAGCTTTCTTT	CASSHLPGQGALNTEAFF
TRBV4-2	-	TRBJ2-3	-	TGTGCCAGCAGCCAAGAAGGACAAAGCACAGATACGCAGTATTTT	CASSQEGQSTDTQYF
TRBV5-1	once	TRBJ2-1	TRBD1	TGCGCCAGCAGCTTTGAGGGACAGCACTCCTACAATGAGCAGTTCTTC	CASSFEGQHSYNEQFF
TRBV19	-	TRBJ2-1	-	TGTGCCAGTAGTGAGGCGGCTCGCGATGAGCAGTTCTTC	CASSEAARDEQFF
TRBV7-2	-	TRBJ2-3	TRBD2	TGTGCCAGCAGCCCCTGGGGACTAGCGGGAGTGGGGGATACGCAGTATTTT	CASSPWGLAGVGDTQYF
TRBV27	-	TRBJ2-3	-	TGTGCCAGCAGTCCACAGGGACCAAGCACAGATACGCAGTATTTT	CASSPQGPSTDTQYF
TRBV6-2/TRBV6-3	-	TRBJ1-4	-	TGTGCCAGCAGTAACCGGGGCAGTAATGAAAAACTGTTTTTT	CASSNRGSNEKLFF
TRBV5-1	-	TRBJ2-2	TRBD2	TGCGCCAGCAGCCGCCCCCTTAGCGGGGGCCGGGGTACCGGGGAGCTGTTTTTT	CASSRPLSGGRGTGELFF
TRBV27	-	TRBJ1-6	TRBD1	TGTGCCAGCAGTTTAACAGGGGCTGATTCACCCCTCCACTTT	CASSLTGADSPLHF
TRBV7-9	-	TRBJ1-2	-	TGTGCCAGCACCCAAGCAGGGAGGGGGTATGGCTACACCTTC	CASTQAGRGYGYTF
TRBV11-2	-	TRBJ1-3	-	TGTGCCAGCAGCTTGGGAGGCAGATTCTCTGGAAACACCATATATTTT	CASSLGGRFSGNTIYF
TRBV5-8	-	TRBJ1-5	TRBD1	TGTGCCAGCAGCCTGGAGGGACAGGGTAGATCATTGCCCCAGCATTTT	CASSLEGQGRSLPQHF
TRBV6-1	-	TRBJ1-2	-	TGTGCCAGCAGTGAAGACTGGAGGGGGAACTATGGCTACACCTTC	CASSEDWRGNYGYTF
TRBV6-1	-	TRBJ1-5	-	TGTGCCAGCAGTGAAGCCGGACCTAATTTTACCAATCAGCCCCAGCATTTT	CASSEAGPNFTNQPQHF
TRBV9	-	TRBJ2-5	-	TGTGCCAGCAGCGTAGTAGGGGCCCGTCAAGAGACCCAGTACTTC	CASSVVGARQETQYF
TRBV19	-	TRBJ1-4	-	TGTGCCAGTAGCGGACAGCACGCAACTAATGAAAAACTGTTTTTT	CASSGQHATNEKLFF
TRBV10-3	-	TRBJ2-6	-	TGTGCCATCAGTGACAGGGCTGGGGCCAACGTCCTGACTTTC	CAISDRAGANVLTF
TRBV27	-	TRBJ2-1	TRBD2	TGTGCCAGCAGTTATCTAGACGGGAGGGCCTACAATGAGCAGTTCTTC	CASSYLDGRAYNEQFF
TRBV7-9	-	TRBJ2-3	-	TGTGCCAGCAGCTTAATCCAGGGCGGGGATACGCAGTATTTT	CASSLIQGGDTQYF
TRBV10-2	-	TRBJ1-6	-	TGCGCCTGGGCCCTGTTCGCACCGGAGGGGACCCTCCACTTT	CAWALFAPEGTLHF